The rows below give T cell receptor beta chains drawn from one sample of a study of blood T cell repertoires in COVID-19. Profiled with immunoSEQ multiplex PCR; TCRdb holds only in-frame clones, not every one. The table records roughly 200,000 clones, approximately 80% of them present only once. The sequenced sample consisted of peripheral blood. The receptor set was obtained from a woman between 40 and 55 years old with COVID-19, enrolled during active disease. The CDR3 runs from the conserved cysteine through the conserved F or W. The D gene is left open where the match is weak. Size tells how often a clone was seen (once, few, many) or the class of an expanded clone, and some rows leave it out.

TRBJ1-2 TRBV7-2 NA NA TGTGCCAGCAACTTTACCGACGGACTCCTCTATGGCTACACCTTC CASNFTDGLLYGYTF
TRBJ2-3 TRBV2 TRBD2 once TGTGCCAGCAGACCCCCGGGACTAGCGGGACCTAGCACAGATACGCAGTATTTT CASRPPGLAGPSTDTQYF
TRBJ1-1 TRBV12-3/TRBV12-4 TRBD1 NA TGTGCCAGCAGTTCCCTTGACAGGGTAGCTTTCTTT CASSSLDRVAFF
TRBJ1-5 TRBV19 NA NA TGTGCCAGTAAGTCGGAGGGGAGGGTCAATCAGCCCCAGCATTTT CASKSEGRVNQPQHF
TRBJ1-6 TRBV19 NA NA TGTGCCAGTAGCTCGGGGAGGGGGTATGAAAATTCACCCCTCCACTTT CASSSGRGYENSPLHF
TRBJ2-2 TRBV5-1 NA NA TGCGCCAGCAGCTTGCGGGTCACCGGGGAGCTGTTTTTT CASSLRVTGELFF
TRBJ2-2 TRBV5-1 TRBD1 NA TGCGCCAGCAGCTCGGGACAGTCGAGTACCGGGGAGCTGTTTTTT CASSSGQSSTGELFF
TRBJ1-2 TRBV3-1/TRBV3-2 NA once TGTGCCAGCAGCCAAGTTGCGGGGGCGGACTATGGCTACACCTTC CASSQVAGADYGYTF
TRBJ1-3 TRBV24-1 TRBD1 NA TGTGCCACCAGTGAGACAGGGACCGGAAACACCATATATTTT CATSETGTGNTIYF
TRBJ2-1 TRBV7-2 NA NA TGTGCCAGCAGCTTAGCATCCGCGAGAGAGCAGTTCTTC CASSLASAREQFF
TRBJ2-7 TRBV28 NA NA TGTGCCAGCGCCCGTGGGAGTAGCGGCTCCTACGAGCAGTACTTC CASARGSSGSYEQYF
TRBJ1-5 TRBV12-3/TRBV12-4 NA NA TGTGCCAGCAGTTCTCCGTGGCCCCAGCATTTT CASSSPWPQHF
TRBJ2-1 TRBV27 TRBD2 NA TGTGCCAGCCGAGGGGCGGGGGCCTACAATGAGCAGTTCTTC CASRGAGAYNEQFF
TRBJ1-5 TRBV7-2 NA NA TGTGCCAGCAGCTTAGCGCAGGGTTTCAGTCAGCCCCAGCATTTT CASSLAQGFSQPQHF
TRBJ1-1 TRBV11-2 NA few TGTGCCAGCAGCTCACGACCACAGGGATTTGATGAAGCTTTCTTT CASSSRPQGFDEAFF
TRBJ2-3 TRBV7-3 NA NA TGTGCCAGCAGTCGCGGGCCTAGCACAGATACGCAGTATTTT CASSRGPSTDTQYF
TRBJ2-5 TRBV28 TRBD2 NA TGTGCCAGCAGTTTCGTAGCGGGAGGCTTAGGAGAGACCCAGTACTTC CASSFVAGGLGETQYF
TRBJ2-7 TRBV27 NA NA TGTGCCAGCAGTTTACGACAGTCCTACGAGCAGTACTTC CASSLRQSYEQYF
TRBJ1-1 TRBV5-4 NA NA TGTGCCAGCAGCTACTTTAGTGGTCTCACTGAAGCTTTCTTT CASSYFSGLTEAFF
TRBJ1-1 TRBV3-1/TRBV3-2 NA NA TGTGCCAGCAGCCTTGCGGGGAACACTGAAGCTTTCTTT CASSLAGNTEAFF
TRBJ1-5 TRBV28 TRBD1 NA TGTGCCAGCAGGACAAACAGGGGAGTAGGGAATCAGCCCCAGCATTTT CASRTNRGVGNQPQHF
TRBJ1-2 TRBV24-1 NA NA TGTGCCACCGGCTTCCAACGGGGTGACTGGGGCTATGGCTACACCTTC CATGFQRGDWGYGYTF
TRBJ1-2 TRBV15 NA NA TGTGCCACCAGCAGAGAGAGGTATGGCTACACCTTC CATSRERYGYTF
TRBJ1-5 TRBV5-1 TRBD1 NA TGCGCCAGCAGCCCGGGACAGGGCCAGCCCCAGCATTTT CASSPGQGQPQHF
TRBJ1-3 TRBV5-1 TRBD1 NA TGCGCCAGCAGCTCGGACAGGGGATCTGGAAACACCATATATTTT CASSSDRGSGNTIYF
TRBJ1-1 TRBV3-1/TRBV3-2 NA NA TGTGCCAGCACCCGACCGGGGGGGAACACTGAAGCTTTCTTT CASTRPGGNTEAFF
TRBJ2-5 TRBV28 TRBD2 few TGTGCCAGCAGGCCGGGACTAGCGGGAGCGGCCCAGTACTTC CASRPGLAGAAQYF
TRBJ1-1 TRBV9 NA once TGTGCCAGCAGCGTAGGAGACGGGAGGAACACTGAAGCTTTCTTT CASSVGDGRNTEAFF
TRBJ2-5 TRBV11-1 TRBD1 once TGTGCCAGCAGCTTAACGACAGGGGAAGAGACCCAGTACTTC CASSLTTGEETQYF
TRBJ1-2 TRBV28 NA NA TGTGCCAGCAGTTTTGGCAGGGTGAGAGGCTACACCTTC CASSFGRVRGYTF
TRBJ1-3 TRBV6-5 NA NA TGTGCCAGCAGTTCTCCCTTCCGGGGCTCTGGAAACACCATATATTTT CASSSPFRGSGNTIYF
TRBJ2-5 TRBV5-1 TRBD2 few TGCGCCAGCACCCTAGCGGGGGATTCCGGGGAGACCCAGTACTTC CASTLAGDSGETQYF
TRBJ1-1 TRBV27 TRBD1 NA TGTGCCAGCACGAGAGGGGACAGGGTAACTGAAGCTTTCTTT CASTRGDRVTEAFF
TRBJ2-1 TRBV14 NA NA TGTGCCAGCAGCCAAGTGGCCGGGGGGCACAATGAGCAGTTCTTC CASSQVAGGHNEQFF
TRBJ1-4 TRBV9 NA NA TGTGCCAGCAGCGTAACACAGAATAATGAAAAACTGTTTTTT CASSVTQNNEKLFF
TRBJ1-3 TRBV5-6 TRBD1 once TGTGCCAGCAGCCTTCCGGGACAGGGGGGATCTGGAAACACCATATATTTT CASSLPGQGGSGNTIYF
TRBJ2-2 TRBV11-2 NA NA TGTGCCAGCAGCTCTCACCCTATCTCGAGAACCGGGGAGCTGTTTTTT CASSSHPISRTGELFF
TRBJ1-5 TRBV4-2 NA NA TGTGCCAGCAGCCTCGACGTTACAGGGAGTGCCCAGCATTTT CASSLDVTGSAQHF
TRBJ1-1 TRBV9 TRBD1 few TGTGCCAGCAGCGTGAATATTCAGGGGGCCAGCACTGAAGCTTTCTTT CASSVNIQGASTEAFF
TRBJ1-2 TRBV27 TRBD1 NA TGTGCCAGCAGGGGGACAGGGGACTATGGCTACACCTTC CASRGTGDYGYTF
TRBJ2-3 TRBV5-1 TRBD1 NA TGCGCCAGCAGCTTCTCAGGGACAGGAAACACAGATACGCAGTATTTT CASSFSGTGNTDTQYF
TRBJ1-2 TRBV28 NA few NA CASSFGQGIAF
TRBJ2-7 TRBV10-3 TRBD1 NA TGTGCCATCAGTGAGACAGGGGTCGAGCAGTACTTC CAISETGVEQYF
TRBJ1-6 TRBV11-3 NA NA TGTGCCAGCAGCCCGGGGACTGGCGGGTCACCCCTCCACTTT CASSPGTGGSPLHF
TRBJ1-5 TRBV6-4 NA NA TGTGCCAGCAATAGGGCCCAGGGTACGAATCAGCCCCAGCATTTT CASNRAQGTNQPQHF
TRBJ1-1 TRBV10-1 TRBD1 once TGCGCCAGCAGTTCCCAGGACAGGGGAGCTTTCTTT CASSSQDRGAFF